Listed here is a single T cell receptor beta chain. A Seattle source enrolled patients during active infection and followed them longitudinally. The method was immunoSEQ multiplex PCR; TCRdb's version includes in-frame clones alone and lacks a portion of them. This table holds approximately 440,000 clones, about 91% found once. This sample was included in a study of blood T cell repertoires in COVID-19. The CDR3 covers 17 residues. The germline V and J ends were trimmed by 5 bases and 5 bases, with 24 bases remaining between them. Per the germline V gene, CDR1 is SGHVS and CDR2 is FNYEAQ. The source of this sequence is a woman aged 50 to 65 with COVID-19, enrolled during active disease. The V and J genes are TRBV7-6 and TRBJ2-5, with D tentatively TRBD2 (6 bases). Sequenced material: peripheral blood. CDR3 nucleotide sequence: TGTGCCAGCAGCGCCTCGGAAGTGCGGGGCGCAGGGGAGACCCAGTACTTC. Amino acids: CASSASEVRGAGETQYF.